This TCR beta chain is drawn from a study of identical twins. This clonotype has a count of ten or more. There were only healthy Caucasians among the donors. The CDR3 has 12 amino acids. CDR1 is LGHDT, CDR2 YNNKEL, per germline (reference sequence). Trimming took off 3 bases at V and 4 bases at J, with 3 bases between the two ends. Addition of a universal primer site occurred through template switching, and cDNA carried unique molecular identifiers. TCRdb re-analysed the 5' RACE reads in MiXCR, keeping a single row per CDR3 protein. The repertoire holds 700,000 to 950,000 distinct CDR3 sequences, with 12% as singletons. In addition, the sample was reused for a study of yellow fever vaccine responses in identical twins.

Sequencing was performed on PBMCs. This TCR came from a woman younger than 30 in good health. The chain combines TRBV3-1 with TRBJ2-2; D remains ambiguous. In DNA form, the CDR3 reads TGTGCCAGCAGCCAGATCACCGGGGAGCTGTTTTTT. Amino acids: CASSQITGELFF.